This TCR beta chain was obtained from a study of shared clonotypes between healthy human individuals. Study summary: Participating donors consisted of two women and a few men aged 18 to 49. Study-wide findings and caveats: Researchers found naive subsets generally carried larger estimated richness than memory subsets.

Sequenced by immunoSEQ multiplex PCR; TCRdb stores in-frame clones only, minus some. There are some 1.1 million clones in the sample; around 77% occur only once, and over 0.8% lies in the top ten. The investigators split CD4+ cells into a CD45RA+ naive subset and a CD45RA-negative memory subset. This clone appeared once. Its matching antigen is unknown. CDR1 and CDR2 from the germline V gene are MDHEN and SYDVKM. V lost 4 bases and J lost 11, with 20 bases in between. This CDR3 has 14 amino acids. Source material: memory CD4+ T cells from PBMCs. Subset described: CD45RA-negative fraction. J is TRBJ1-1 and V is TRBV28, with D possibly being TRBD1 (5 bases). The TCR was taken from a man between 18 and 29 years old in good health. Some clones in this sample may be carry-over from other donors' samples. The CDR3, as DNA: TGTGCCAGCAGTTCCCGGGGGGAGGGGATCGGTGCTTTCTTT. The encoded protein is CASSSRGEGIGAFF.